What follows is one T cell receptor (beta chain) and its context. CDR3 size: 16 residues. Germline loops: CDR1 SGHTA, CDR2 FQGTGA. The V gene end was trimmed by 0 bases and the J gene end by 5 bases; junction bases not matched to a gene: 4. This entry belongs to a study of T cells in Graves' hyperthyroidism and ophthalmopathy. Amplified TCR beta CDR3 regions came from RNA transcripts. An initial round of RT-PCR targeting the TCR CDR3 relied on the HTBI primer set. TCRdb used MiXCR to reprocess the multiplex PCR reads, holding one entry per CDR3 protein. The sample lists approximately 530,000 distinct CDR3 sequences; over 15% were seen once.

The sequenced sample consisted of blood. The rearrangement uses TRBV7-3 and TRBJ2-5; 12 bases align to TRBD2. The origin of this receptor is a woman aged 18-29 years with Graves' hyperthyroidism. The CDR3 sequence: CASSLTGLAGSETQYF. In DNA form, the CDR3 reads TGTGCCAGCAGCTTAACTGGACTAGCGGGATCGGAGACCCAGTACTTC.